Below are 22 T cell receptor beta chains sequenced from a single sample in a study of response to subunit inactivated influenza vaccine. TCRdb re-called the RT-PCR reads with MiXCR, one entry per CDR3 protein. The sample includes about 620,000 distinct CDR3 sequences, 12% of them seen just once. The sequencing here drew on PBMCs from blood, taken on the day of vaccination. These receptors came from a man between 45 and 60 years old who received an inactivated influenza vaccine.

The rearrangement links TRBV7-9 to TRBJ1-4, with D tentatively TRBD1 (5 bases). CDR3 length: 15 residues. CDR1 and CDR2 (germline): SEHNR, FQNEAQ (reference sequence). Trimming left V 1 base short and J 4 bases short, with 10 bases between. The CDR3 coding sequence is TGTGCCAGCAGCTTAGGTGGGACCGATAATGAAAAACTGTTTTTT. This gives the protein CASSLGGTDNEKLFF.

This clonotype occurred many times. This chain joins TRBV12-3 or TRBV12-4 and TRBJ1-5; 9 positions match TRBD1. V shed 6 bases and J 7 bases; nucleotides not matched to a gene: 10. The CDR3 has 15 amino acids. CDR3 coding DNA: TGTGCCAGCAGACCGACAGGGGGAGTTGGGCAGCCCCAGCATTTT. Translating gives CASRPTGGVGQPQHF.

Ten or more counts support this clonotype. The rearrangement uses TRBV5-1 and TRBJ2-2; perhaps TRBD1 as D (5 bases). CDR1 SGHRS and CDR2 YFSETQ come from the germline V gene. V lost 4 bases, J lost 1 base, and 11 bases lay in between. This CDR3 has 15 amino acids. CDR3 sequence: CASSQSDRNTGELFF. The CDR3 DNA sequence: TGCGCCAGCAGCCAATCCGACAGGAACACCGGGGAGCTGTTTTTT.

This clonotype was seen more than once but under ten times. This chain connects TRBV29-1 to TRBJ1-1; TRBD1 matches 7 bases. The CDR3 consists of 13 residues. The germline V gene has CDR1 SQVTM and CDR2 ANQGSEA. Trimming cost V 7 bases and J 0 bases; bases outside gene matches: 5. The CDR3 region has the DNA TGCAGCGCCCTGGGACAGTTGAACACTGAAGCTTTCTTT. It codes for CSALGQLNTEAFF.

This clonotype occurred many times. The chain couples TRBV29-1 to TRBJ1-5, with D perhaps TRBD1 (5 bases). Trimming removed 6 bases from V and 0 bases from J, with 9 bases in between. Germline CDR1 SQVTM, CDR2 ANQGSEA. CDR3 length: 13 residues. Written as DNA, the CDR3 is TGCAGCGTCAGGGTTAATAGCAATCAGCCCCAGCATTTT. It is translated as CSVRVNSNQPQHF.

CDR3 in amino acids: CSATTIDRGHADTQYF. The CDR3 DNA sequence: TGCAGTGCTACGACTATCGACAGGGGGCACGCAGATACGCAGTATTTT. The J gene is TRBJ2-3, the V gene TRBV20-1; 10 bases fit TRBD1. V lost 4 bases, J lost 4 bases, and 11 bases stayed unmatched. Germline V gives CDR1 DFQATT, CDR2 SNEGSKA (reference sequence). The CDR3 runs to 16 residues.

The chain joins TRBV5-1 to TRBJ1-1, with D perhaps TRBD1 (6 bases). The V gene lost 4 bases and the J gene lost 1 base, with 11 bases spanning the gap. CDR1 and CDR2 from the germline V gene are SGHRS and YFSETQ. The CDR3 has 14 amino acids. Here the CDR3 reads CASSPDRPNTEAFF. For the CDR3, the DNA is TGCGCCAGCAGCCCAGACAGGCCGAACACTGAAGCTTTCTTT.

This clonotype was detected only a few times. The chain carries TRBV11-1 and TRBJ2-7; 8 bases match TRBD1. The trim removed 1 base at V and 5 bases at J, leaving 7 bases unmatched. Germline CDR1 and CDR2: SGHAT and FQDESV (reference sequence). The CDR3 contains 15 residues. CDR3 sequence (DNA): TGTGCCAGCAGCTTAGAGGGGACAGGAGTCAACGAGCAGTACTTC. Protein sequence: CASSLEGTGVNEQYF.

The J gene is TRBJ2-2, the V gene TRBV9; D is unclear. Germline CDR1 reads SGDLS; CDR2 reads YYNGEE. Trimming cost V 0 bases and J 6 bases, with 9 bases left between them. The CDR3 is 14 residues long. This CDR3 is CASSVVSISGELFF. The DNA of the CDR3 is TGTGCCAGCAGCGTAGTGTCGATATCCGGGGAGCTGTTTTTT.

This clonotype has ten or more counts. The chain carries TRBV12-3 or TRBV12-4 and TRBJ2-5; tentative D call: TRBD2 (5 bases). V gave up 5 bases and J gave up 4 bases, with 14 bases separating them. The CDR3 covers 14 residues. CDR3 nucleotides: TGTGCCAGCAGTCTCGGCCCCGCGGGAGAGACCCAGTACTTC. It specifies CASSLGPAGETQYF.

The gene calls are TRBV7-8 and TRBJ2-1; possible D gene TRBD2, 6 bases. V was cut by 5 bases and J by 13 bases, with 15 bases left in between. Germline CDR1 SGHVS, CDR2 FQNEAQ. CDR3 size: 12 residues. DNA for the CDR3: TGTGCCAGCAGCCGACTAGGAGACCCCCAGTTCTTC. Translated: CASSRLGDPQFF.

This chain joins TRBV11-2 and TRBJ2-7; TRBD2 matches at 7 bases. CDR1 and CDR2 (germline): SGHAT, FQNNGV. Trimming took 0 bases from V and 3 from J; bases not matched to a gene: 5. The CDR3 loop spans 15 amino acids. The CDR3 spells CASSLDWGGNYEQYF. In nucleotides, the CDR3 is TGTGCCAGCAGCTTAGATTGGGGGGGAAACTACGAGCAGTACTTC.

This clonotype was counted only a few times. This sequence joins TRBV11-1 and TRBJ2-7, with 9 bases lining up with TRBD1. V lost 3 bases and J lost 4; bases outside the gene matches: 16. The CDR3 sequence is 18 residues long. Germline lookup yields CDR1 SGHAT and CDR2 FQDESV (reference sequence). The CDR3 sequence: CASSFKSRGTGGVYEQYF. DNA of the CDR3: TGTGCCAGCAGCTTCAAGTCTCGCGGTACAGGGGGCGTATACGAGCAGTACTTC.

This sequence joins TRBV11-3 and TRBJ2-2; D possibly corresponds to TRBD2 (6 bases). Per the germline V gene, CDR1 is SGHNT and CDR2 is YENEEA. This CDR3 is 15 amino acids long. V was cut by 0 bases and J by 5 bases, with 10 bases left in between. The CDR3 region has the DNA TGTGCCAGCAGCTTAGAAGGTGGAGGGACCGGGGAGCTGTTTTTT. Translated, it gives CASSLEGGGTGELFF.

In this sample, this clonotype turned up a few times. As DNA, the CDR3 is TGTGCCGCAACGGGGGGAAGGGTTCCGAACACTGAAGCTTTCTTT. It encodes CAATGGRVPNTEAFF. This chain connects TRBV6-1 to TRBJ1-1; a possible D gene is TRBD1 (5 bases). CDR3 size: 15 residues. Trimming removed 11 bases at V and 1 base at J, with 20 bases between. The V gene's germline CDR1 is MNHNS and CDR2 SASEGT.

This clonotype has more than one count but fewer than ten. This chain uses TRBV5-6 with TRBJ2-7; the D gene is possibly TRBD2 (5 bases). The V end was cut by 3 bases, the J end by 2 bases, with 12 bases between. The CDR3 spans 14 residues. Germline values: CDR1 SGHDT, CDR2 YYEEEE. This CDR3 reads CASSSQRLTYEQYF. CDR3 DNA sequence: TGTGCCAGCAGCTCCCAGCGGCTGACCTACGAGCAGTACTTC.

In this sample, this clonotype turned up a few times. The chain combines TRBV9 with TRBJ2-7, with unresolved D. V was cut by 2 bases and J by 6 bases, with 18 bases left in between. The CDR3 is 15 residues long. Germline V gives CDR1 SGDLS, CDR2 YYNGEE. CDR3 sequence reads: CASSVEPTRTGEQYF. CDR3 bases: TGTGCCAGCAGCGTTGAACCTACGAGGACGGGCGAGCAGTACTTC.

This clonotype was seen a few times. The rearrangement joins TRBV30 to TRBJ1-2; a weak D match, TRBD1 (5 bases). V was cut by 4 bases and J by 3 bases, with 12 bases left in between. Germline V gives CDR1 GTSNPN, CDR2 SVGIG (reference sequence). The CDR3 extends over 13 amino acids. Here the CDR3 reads CAWTGQLYYGYTF. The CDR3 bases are TGTGCCTGGACAGGGCAGTTATACTATGGCTACACCTTC.

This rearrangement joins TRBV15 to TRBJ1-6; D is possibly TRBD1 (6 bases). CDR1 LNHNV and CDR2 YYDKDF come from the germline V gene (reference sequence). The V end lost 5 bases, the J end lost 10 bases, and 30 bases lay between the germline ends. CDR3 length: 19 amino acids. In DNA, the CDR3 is TGTGCCACCAGCGTAAAACAGGGAGGGAGGCTAAGGTCATCCTCACCCCTCCACTTT. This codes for CATSVKQGGRLRSSSPLHF.

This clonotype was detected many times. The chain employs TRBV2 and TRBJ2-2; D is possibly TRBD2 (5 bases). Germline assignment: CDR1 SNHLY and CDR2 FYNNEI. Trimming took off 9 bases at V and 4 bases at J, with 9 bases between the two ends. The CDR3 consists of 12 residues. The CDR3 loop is CASFGITGELFF. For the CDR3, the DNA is TGTGCCAGTTTCGGGATCACCGGGGAGCTGTTTTTT.

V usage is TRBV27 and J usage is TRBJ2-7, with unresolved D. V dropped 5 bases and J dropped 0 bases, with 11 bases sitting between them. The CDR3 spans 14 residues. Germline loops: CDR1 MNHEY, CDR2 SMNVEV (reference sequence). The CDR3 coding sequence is TGTGCCAGCAGTACCGACGCCATCTCCTACGAGCAGTACTTC. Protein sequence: CASSTDAISYEQYF.

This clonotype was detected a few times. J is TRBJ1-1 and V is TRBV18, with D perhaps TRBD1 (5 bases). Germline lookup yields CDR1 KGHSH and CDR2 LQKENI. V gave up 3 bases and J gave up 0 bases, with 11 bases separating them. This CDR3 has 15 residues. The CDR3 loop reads CASSPTTVMNTEAFF. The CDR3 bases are TGTGCCAGCTCACCGACGACAGTTATGAACACTGAAGCTTTCTTT.